The entry below gives a single T cell receptor (beta chain) sequence along with its context. With autoimmune disease history or systemic immunosuppression, patients were excluded. The entry originates in a study of OX40 agonist ivuxolimab in advanced cancers. Only in-frame clones appear in the TCRdb table, and some are missing; sequencing was by immunoSEQ multiplex PCR. The sample carries about 96,000 clones, 90% recorded once. The ends lost 3 bases at V and 1 base at J; junction bases unmatched: 2. Germline-derived CDR1 and CDR2 are SGDLS and YYNGEE. This CDR3 has 16 residues. Material: CD4+ or CD8+ T cells sorted from blood, obtained in a trial of the OX40 agonist ivuxolimab. This clonotype was obtained from an adult with an advanced solid tumor such as melanoma, head and neck, liver or kidney cancer. The rearrangement links TRBV9 to TRBJ2-5, with 14 nucleotides matching TRBD2. CDR3 region: CASSGLAGGGQETQYF. In DNA, the CDR3 is TGTGCCAGCAGCGGACTAGCGGGAGGGGGCCAAGAGACCCAGTACTTC.